This T cell receptor beta chain was sequenced during a study of CD8+CD57+ T cells in acquired aplastic anemia. There are 16 residues in the CDR3. Germline CDR1 is ENHRY and CDR2 is SYGVKD. V was pared by 2 bases and J by 1 base, with 12 bases between. According to the study, genomic DNA was the template for TCR beta VDJ and CDR3 profiling. MiXCR, applied by TCRdb to the reads, yields one record per CDR3 protein. Here the sample spans approximately 380,000 distinct CDR3 sequences, 55% to 70% being singletons. This clonotype originated in a human donor in good health, serving as a control. The chain carries TRBV10-3 and TRBJ2-1; D remains unclear. The specimen was sorted CD4+, CD8+, or CD8+CD57+ T cells (not recorded which) from PBMCs. DNA of the CDR3: TGTGCCATCAGTGAGGTAGTAGGGCGGTCCTACAATGAGCAGTTCTTC. It is translated as CAISEVVGRSYNEQFF.